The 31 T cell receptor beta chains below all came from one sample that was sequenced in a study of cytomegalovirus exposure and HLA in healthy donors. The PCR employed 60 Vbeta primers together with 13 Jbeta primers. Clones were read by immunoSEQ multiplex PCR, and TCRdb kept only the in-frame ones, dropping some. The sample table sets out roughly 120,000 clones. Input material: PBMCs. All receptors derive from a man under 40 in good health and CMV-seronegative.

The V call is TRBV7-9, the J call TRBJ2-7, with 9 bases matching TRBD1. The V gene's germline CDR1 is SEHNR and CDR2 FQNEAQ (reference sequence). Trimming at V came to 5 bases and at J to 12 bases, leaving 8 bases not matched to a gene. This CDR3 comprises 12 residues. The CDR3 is CASSDRDREGYF. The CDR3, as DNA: TGTGCCAGCAGCGACCGGGACAGGGAAGGGTACTTC.

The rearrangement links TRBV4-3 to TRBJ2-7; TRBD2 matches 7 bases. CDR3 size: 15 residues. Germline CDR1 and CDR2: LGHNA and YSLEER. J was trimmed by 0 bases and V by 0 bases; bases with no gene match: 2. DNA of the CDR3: TGCGCCAGCAGCCAAGAATGGACTAGCTCCTACGAGCAGTACTTC. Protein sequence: CASSQEWTSSYEQYF.

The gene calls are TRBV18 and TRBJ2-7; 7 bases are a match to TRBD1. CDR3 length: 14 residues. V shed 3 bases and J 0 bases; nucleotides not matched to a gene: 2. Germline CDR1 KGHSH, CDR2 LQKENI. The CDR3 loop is CASSPGTASYEQYF. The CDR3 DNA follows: TGTGCCAGCTCACCTGGGACAGCCTCCTACGAGCAGTACTTC.

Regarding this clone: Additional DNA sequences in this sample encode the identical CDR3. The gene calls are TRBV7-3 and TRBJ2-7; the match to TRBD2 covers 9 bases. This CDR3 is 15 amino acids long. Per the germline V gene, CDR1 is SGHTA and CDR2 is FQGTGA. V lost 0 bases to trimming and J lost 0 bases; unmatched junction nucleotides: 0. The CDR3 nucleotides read TGTGCCAGCAGCTTAACTAGCGGGAGCTCCTACGAGCAGTACTTC. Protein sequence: CASSLTSGSSYEQYF.

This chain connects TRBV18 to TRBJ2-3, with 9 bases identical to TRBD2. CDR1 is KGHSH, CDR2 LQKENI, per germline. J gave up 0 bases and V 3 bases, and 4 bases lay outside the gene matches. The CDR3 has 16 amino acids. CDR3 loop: CASSPVAGVSTDTQYF. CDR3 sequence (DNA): TGTGCCAGCTCACCGGTAGCGGGAGTCAGCACAGATACGCAGTATTTT.

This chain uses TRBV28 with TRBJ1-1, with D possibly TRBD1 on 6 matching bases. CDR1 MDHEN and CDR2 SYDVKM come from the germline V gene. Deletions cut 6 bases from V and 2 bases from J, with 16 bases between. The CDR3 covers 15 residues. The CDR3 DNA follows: TGTGCCAGCAGCCCCCCCGCGACAGGAAACACTGAAGCTTTCTTT. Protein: CASSPPATGNTEAFF. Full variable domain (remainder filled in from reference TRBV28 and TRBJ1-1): DVKVTQSSRYLVKRTGEKVFLECVQDMDHENMFWYRQDPGLGLRLIYFSYDVKMKEKGDIPEGYSVSREKKERFSLILESASTNQTSMYLCASSPPATGNTEAFFGQGTRLTVV.

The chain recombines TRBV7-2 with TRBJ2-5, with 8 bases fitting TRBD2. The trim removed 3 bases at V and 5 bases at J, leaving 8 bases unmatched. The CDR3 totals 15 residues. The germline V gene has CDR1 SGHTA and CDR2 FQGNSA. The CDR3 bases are TGTGCCAGCAGCTTGAGAGCGGGAGAGTTGGAGACCCAGTACTTC. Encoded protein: CASSLRAGELETQYF.

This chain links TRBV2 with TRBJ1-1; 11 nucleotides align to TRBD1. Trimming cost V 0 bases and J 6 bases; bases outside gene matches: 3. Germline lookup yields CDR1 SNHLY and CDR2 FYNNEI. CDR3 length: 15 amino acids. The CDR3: CASSEAPGQGAEAFF. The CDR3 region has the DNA TGTGCCAGCAGTGAAGCGCCGGGACAGGGGGCTGAAGCTTTCTTT.

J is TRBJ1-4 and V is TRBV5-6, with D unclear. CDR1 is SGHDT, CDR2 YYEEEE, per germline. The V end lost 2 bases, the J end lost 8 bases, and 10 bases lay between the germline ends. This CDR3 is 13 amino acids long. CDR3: CASSFTSEEKLFF. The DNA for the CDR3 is TGTGCCAGCAGCTTCACCTCAGAAGAAAAACTGTTTTTT.

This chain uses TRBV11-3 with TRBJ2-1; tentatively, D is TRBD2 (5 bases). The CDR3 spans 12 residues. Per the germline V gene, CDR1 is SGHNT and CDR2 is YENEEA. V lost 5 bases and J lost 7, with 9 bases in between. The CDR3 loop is CASSQRGNEQFF. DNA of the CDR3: TGTGCCAGCAGCCAACGGGGAAATGAGCAGTTCTTC.

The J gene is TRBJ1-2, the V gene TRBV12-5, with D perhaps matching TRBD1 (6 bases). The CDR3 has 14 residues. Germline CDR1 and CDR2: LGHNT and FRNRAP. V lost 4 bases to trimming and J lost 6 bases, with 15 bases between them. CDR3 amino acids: CASGSPGGGDGYTF. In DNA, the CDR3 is TGTGCTAGTGGTTCCCCGGGGGGGGGCGATGGCTACACCTTC.

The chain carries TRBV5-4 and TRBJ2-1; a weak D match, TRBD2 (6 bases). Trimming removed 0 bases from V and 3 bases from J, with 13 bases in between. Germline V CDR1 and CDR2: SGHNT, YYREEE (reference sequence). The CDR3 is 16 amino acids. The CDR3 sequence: CASSLGGTAHYNEQFF. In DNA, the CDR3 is TGTGCCAGCAGCTTGGGCGGGACTGCCCACTACAATGAGCAGTTCTTC.

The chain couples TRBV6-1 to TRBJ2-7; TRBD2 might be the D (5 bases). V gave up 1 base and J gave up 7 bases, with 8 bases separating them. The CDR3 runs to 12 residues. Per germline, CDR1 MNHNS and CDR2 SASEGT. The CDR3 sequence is CASSEVGEEQYF. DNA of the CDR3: TGTGCCAGCAGTGAAGTGGGAGAGGAGCAGTACTTC.

The CDR3 here is CASSPLTGSYNEQFF. The CDR3 DNA sequence: TGTGCCAGCTCACCACTAACAGGTTCCTACAATGAGCAGTTCTTC. This chain uses TRBV18 with TRBJ2-1; D possibly corresponds to TRBD1 (5 bases). This CDR3 contains 15 residues. Trimming pared 1 base from V and 1 base from J, leaving 8 bases between. The germline gives CDR1 KGHSH, CDR2 LQKENI.

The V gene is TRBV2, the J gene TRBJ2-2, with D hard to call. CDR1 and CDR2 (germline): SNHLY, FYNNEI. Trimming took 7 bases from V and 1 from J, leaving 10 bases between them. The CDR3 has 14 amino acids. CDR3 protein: CASTWAENTGELFF. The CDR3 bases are TGTGCCAGCACTTGGGCAGAGAACACCGGGGAGCTGTTTTTT.

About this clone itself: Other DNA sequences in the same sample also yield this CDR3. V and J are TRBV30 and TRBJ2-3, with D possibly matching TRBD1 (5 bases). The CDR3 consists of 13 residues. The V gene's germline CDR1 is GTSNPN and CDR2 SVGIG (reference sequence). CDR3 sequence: CAQQKDISNTQYF. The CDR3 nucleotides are TGTGCTCAACAAAAGGACATTAGCAATACGCAGTATTTT.

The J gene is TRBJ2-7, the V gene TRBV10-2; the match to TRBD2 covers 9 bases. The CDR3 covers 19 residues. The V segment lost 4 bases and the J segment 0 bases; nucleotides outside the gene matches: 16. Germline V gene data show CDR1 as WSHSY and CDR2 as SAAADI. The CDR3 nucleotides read TGCGCCAGCAGTGCATTACCTACCTTAGCGGGAGTTCTCTCCTACGAGCAGTACTTC. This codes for CASSALPTLAGVLSYEQYF.

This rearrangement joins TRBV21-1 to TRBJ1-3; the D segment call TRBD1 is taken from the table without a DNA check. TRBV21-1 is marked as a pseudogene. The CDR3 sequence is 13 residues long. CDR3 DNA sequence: TGTGCCAGCCCCATTGACAGGGGGAACACCATATATTTT. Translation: CASPIDRGNTIYF.

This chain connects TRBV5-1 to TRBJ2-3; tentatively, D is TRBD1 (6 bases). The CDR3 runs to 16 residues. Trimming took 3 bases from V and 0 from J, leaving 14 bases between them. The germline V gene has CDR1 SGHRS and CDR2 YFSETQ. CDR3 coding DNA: TGCGCCAGCAGCTCTAAACAGGGTTATAGCACAGATACGCAGTATTTT. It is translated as CASSSKQGYSTDTQYF. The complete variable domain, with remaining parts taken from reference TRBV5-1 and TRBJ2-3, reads KAGVTQTPRYLIKTRGQQVTLSCSPISGHRSVSWYQQTPGQGLQFLFEYFSETQRNKGNFPGRFSGRQFSNSRSEMNVSTLELGDSALYLCASSSKQGYSTDTQYFGPGTRLTVL.

The CDR3 DNA reads as TGTGCCAGCAGCCCGCTCGAGGGAGTGGCTAATGAAAAACTGTTTTTT. Translated: CASSPLEGVANEKLFF. The chain carries TRBV7-9 and TRBJ1-4; D is ambiguous. V was shortened by 5 bases and J by 3 bases, with 16 bases between the two germline ends. The CDR3 has 16 residues. Germline lookup yields CDR1 SEHNR and CDR2 FQNEAQ (reference sequence).

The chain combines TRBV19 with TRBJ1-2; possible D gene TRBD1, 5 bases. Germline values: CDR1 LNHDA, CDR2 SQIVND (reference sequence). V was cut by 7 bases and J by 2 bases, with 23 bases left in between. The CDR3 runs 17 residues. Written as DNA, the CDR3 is TGTGCCAGTAAGTCCCGGCGTCCGGACAAGGGGAACTATGGCTACACCTTC. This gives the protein CASKSRRPDKGNYGYTF. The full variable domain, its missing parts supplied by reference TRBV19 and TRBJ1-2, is DGGITQSPKYLFRKEGQNVTLSCEQNLNHDAMYWYRQDPGQGLRLIYYSQIVNDFQKGDIAEGYSVSREKKESFPLTVTSAQKNPTAFYLCASKSRRPDKGNYGYTFGSGTRLTVV.

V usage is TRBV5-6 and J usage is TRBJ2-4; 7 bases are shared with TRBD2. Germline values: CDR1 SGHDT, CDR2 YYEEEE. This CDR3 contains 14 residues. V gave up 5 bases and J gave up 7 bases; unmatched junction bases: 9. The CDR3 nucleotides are TGTGCCAGCAGTCTCGGGGGAGGGAGGAACATTCAGTACTTC. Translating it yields CASSLGGGRNIQYF.

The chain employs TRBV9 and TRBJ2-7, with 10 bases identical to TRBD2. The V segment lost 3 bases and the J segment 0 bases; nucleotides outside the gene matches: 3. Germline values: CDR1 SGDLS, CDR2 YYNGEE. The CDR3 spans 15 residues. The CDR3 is CASSETSGFSYEQYF. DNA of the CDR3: TGTGCCAGCAGCGAGACTAGCGGGTTCTCCTACGAGCAGTACTTC.

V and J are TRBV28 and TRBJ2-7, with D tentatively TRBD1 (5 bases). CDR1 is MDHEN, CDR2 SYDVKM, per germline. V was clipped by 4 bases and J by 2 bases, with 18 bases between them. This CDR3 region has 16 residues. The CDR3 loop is CASSSKSGIGPYEQYF. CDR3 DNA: TGTGCCAGCAGTTCTAAGTCAGGGATAGGGCCCTACGAGCAGTACTTC.

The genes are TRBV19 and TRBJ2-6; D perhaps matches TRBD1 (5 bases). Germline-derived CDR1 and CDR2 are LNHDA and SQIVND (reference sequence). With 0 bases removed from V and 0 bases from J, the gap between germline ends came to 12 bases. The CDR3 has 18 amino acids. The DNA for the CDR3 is TGTGCCAGTAGTATAGATCGACCAGACAGCTCTGGGGCCAACGTCCTGACTTTC. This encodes CASSIDRPDSSGANVLTF.

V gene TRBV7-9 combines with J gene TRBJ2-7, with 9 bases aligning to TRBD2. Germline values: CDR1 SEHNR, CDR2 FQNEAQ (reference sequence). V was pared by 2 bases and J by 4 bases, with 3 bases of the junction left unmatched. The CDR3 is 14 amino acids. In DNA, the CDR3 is TGTGCCAGCAGCTTAAAAAGCGGGGGGTACGAGCAGTACTTC. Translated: CASSLKSGGYEQYF.

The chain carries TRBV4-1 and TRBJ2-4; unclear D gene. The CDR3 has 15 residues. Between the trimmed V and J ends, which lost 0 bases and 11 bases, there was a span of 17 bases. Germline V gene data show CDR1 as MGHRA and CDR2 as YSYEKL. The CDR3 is CASSQDAVAAAVQYF. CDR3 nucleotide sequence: TGCGCCAGCAGCCAAGATGCGGTCGCGGCAGCTGTTCAGTACTTC.

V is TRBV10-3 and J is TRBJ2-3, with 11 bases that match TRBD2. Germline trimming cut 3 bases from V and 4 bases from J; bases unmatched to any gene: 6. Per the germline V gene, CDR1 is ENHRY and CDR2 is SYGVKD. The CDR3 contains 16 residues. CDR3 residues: CAISDPPSGGPDTQYF. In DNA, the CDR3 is TGTGCCATCAGTGACCCCCCTAGCGGGGGGCCAGATACGCAGTATTTT.

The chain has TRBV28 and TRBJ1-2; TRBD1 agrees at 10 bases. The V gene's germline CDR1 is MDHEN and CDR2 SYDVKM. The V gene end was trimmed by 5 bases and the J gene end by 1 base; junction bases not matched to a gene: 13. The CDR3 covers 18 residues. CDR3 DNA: TGTGCCAGCAGTCCCGAGTCCATCGACAGGGGGCGTAACTATGGCTACACCTTC. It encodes CASSPESIDRGRNYGYTF.

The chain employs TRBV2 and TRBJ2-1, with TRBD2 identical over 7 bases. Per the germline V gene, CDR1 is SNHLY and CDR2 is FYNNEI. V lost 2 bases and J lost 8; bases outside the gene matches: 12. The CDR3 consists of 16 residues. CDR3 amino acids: CASSESSRGGVYEQFF. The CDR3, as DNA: TGTGCCAGCAGTGAATCGTCACGGGGAGGGGTTTATGAGCAGTTCTTC.

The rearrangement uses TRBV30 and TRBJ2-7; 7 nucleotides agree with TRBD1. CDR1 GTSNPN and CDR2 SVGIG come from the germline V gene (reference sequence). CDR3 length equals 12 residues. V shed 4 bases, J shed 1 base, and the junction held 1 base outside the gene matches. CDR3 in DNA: TGTGCCTGGACGGGACAGTCCTACGAGCAGTACTTC. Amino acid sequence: CAWTGQSYEQYF.